One TCR beta chain is described in this entry. TCRdb keeps only in-frame clones here, not all; method: immunoSEQ multiplex PCR. The sample lists around 220,000 clones, roughly 80% occurring once. The sample originates from a study of blood T cell repertoires in COVID-19. Study-level background: The cDNA or gDNA used as material had been derived from T cells, B-cell-depleted T cells, or PBMCs.

The CDR3 has 15 residues. Trimming removed 3 bases at V and 7 bases at J, with 18 bases between. Germline lookup yields CDR1 MGHRA and CDR2 YSYEKL. The sequenced sample was peripheral blood. The V gene is TRBV4-1, the J gene TRBJ1-2; D remains unclear. The TCR originated in a woman aged 80 or over with acute or convalescent COVID-19. Here the CDR3 reads CASSHSQVQKSGYTF. The CDR3, as DNA: TGCGCCAGCAGCCACTCCCAGGTCCAGAAGAGTGGCTACACCTTC.